Listed here are 26 T cell receptor beta chains from one sample, sequenced in a study of blood T cell repertoires in COVID-19. The protocol was immunoSEQ multiplex PCR, while the TCRdb copy is restricted to in-frame clones and leaves out a portion. Here the sample spans about 190,000 clones, 65% to 85% being singletons. Sequencing was performed on peripheral blood. Receptors originate from a man in his 60s with active or convalescent COVID-19.

The chain employs TRBV4-2 and TRBJ2-2, with 12 positions matching TRBD2. V gave up 7 bases and J gave up 4 bases; unmatched junction bases: 7. The germline gives CDR1 LGHNA, CDR2 YNFKEQ. The CDR3 is 16 residues long. The DNA for the CDR3 is TGTGCCAGCAACAGACTAGCGGGAGTTGGCACCGGGGAGCTGTTTTTT. Its translation: CASNRLAGVGTGELFF.

This chain joins TRBV20-1 and TRBJ2-3; D not resolved. The CDR3 is made up of 11 amino acids. Trimming removed 2 bases at V and 4 bases at J, with 4 bases between. Germline-derived CDR1 and CDR2 are DFQATT and SNEGSKA (reference sequence). The CDR3 reads CSARQADTQYF. The CDR3 nucleotides read TGCAGTGCTAGACAGGCAGATACGCAGTATTTT.

This clone appeared a single time. The chain joins TRBV7-7 to TRBJ2-7; D is ambiguous. Looked up from germline, CDR1 is SSHAT and CDR2 is FNYEAQ (reference sequence). The CDR3 length is 15 residues. Trimming took 1 base from V and 1 from J, leaving 11 bases between them. CDR3 sequence: CASSLEDGSSYEQYF. The DNA of the CDR3 is TGTGCCAGCAGCTTAGAAGACGGGTCATCCTACGAGCAGTACTTC. Drawing the rest from reference TRBV7-7 and TRBJ2-7, the complete variable domain is GAGVSQSPRYKVTKRGQDVTLRCDPISSHATLYWYQQALGQGPEFLTYFNYEAQPDKSGLPSDRFSAERPEGSISTLTIQRTEQRDSAMYRCASSLEDGSSYEQYFGPGTRLTVT.

V is TRBV6-5 and J is TRBJ1-1; D gene ambiguous. The germline gives CDR1 MNHEY, CDR2 SVGAGI. The CDR3 consists of 14 residues. V lost 2 bases and J 3 bases, leaving 10 bases between the germline ends. The DNA of the CDR3 is TGTGCCAGCAGTTACGCGGAGGGTGACACTGAAGCTTTCTTT. Protein: CASSYAEGDTEAFF.

The rearrangement uses TRBV4-3 and TRBJ2-4; TRBD1 is a possible D gene (5 bases). The CDR3 is 16 amino acids. V was trimmed by 1 base and J by 5 bases, leaving 15 bases between them. The germline V gene has CDR1 LGHNA and CDR2 YSLEER. CDR3 in DNA: TGCGCCAGCAGCCAAGTCGACAAGGGGATGGAAAACATTCAGTACTTC. Amino acids: CASSQVDKGMENIQYF.

The genes are TRBV27 and TRBJ1-2; 11 bases agree with TRBD1. Trimming at V came to 4 bases and at J to 8 bases, leaving 9 bases not matched to a gene. Germline lookup yields CDR1 MNHEY and CDR2 SMNVEV (reference sequence). This CDR3 spans 15 amino acids. CDR3: CASSSWTGGNWGYTF. In DNA form, the CDR3 reads TGTGCCAGCAGTTCTTGGACAGGGGGCAATTGGGGCTACACCTTC.

The chain carries TRBV19 and TRBJ2-7; D perhaps matches TRBD1 (6 bases). The CDR3 spans 15 residues. Between the trimmed V and J ends, which lost 5 bases and 2 bases, there was a span of 16 bases. Germline CDR1 is LNHDA and CDR2 is SQIVND (reference sequence). DNA of the CDR3: TGTGCCAGTAGTGGACCGCAGGGGATAGCCTACGAGCAGTACTTC. Its protein product is CASSGPQGIAYEQYF. The whole variable domain, remainder taken from reference TRBV19 and TRBJ2-7, is DGGITQSPKYLFRKEGQNVTLSCEQNLNHDAMYWYRQDPGQGLRLIYYSQIVNDFQKGDIAEGYSVSREKKESFPLTVTSAQKNPTAFYLCASSGPQGIAYEQYFGPGTRLTVT.

The chain uses TRBV30 and TRBJ2-1; 9 nucleotides agree with TRBD2. The CDR3 spans 12 residues. The germline gives CDR1 GTSNPN, CDR2 SVGIG (reference sequence). Losses at the gene ends were 6 bases for V and 6 bases for J; bases not matched to a gene: 3. The CDR3 is CACLAGLNEQFF. CDR3 nucleotide sequence: TGTGCCTGTCTAGCGGGACTCAATGAGCAGTTCTTC.

A few counts support this clone. The V gene is TRBV24-1, the J gene TRBJ2-3; 13 bases agree with TRBD2. The CDR3 is 17 residues long. The V segment lost 4 bases and the J segment 4 bases; nucleotides outside the gene matches: 7. Germline values: CDR1 KGHDR, CDR2 SFDVKD. Written as DNA, the CDR3 is TGTGCCACCAGTGACCCTTACGGACTAGCGGGAGCAGATACGCAGTATTTT. It is translated as CATSDPYGLAGADTQYF.

V is TRBV24-1 and J is TRBJ2-1; TRBD2 matches at 8 bases. Germline assignment: CDR1 KGHDR and CDR2 SFDVKD. This CDR3 comprises 15 residues. V lost 4 bases to trimming and J lost 8 bases; unmatched junction nucleotides: 9. The CDR3 coding sequence is TGTGCCACCAGTGAAACCGGGACTAGTCTGCATGAGCAGTTCTTC. It yields the protein CATSETGTSLHEQFF.

This chain connects TRBV15 to TRBJ1-5, with D possibly matching TRBD1 (5 bases). Per germline, CDR1 LNHNV and CDR2 YYDKDF (reference sequence). This CDR3 contains 16 residues. Trimming stripped 6 bases from V and 1 base from J, with 16 bases between. The CDR3 region is CATRGLGGASNQPQHF. The CDR3 DNA is TGTGCCACCAGAGGCCTGGGAGGGGCAAGCAATCAGCCCCAGCATTTT.

In DNA form, the CDR3 reads TGCGCCAGCTCTGACGGGGGGTTCTCCTACAATGAGCAGTTCTTC. Residues: CASSDGGFSYNEQFF. This chain links TRBV5-1 with TRBJ2-1; TRBD2 aligns across 7 bases. The CDR3 has 15 residues. Trimming cost V 7 bases and J 0 bases; bases outside gene matches: 7. The V gene's germline CDR1 is SGHRS and CDR2 YFSETQ.

In this sample, this clone turned up once. The V gene is TRBV7-9, the J gene TRBJ2-2; TRBD2 is a possible D gene (6 bases). From germline, CDR1 is SEHNR and CDR2 FQNEAQ (reference sequence). CDR3 length: 15 residues. Trimming left V 5 bases short and J 0 bases short, with 10 bases between. The CDR3 nucleotides are TGTGCCAGCAGCCCCGGGACTCCGAACACCGGGGAGCTGTTTTTT. This codes for CASSPGTPNTGELFF.

The genes are TRBV5-1 and TRBJ2-7, with 7 bases aligning to TRBD2. Germline V CDR1 and CDR2: SGHRS, YFSETQ. With 0 bases clipped from V and 3 bases from J, the junction kept 6 bases outside the gene matches. This CDR3 contains 15 residues. CDR3 nucleotides: TGCGCCAGCAGCTTGGGCGGGAGTAAGGACTACGAGCAGTACTTC. This codes for CASSLGGSKDYEQYF.

The chain carries TRBV4-1 and TRBJ2-5, with TRBD1 identical over 8 bases. V was clipped by 4 bases and J by 5 bases; unmatched bases: 12. This CDR3 has 16 amino acids. Germline lookup yields CDR1 MGHRA and CDR2 YSYEKL. CDR3 region: CASSLSAGTGGETQYF. The CDR3 DNA is TGCGCCAGCAGCCTGTCGGCCGGGACAGGAGGGGAGACCCAGTACTTC.

The chain combines TRBV7-2 with TRBJ2-7, with a tentative D call TRBD2 (5 bases). The V gene's germline CDR1 is SGHTA and CDR2 FQGNSA. V was trimmed by 5 bases and J by 7 bases, leaving 12 bases between them. The CDR3 totals 12 residues. DNA for the CDR3: TGTGCCAGCAGCCCTAGCCGGGTTGAGCAGTACTTC. Protein: CASSPSRVEQYF.

The genes are TRBV5-4 and TRBJ2-5; 8 bases line up with TRBD1. CDR1 is SGHNT and CDR2 is YYREEE in the germline V gene (reference sequence). J lost 3 bases, V lost 4 bases, and 11 bases had no gene match. This CDR3 spans 16 amino acids. DNA for the CDR3: TGTGCCAGCAGCCCCCCCGGGACAGGATTTAAAGAGACCCAGTACTTC. This gives the protein CASSPPGTGFKETQYF.

This clone was counted ten times or more. The chain recombines TRBV7-8 with TRBJ1-3; 9 bases are a match to TRBD1. The CDR3 length is 16 residues. The V gene's germline CDR1 is SGHVS and CDR2 FQNEAQ. The J segment lost 1 base and the V segment lost 5 bases, leaving 6 bases of the junction unmatched. The CDR3 sequence is CASSQRTGASGNTIYF. The CDR3 DNA is TGTGCCAGCAGCCAGCGGACAGGGGCATCTGGAAACACCATATATTTT.

This clone was counted once. The chain joins TRBV28 to TRBJ2-7, with 14 bases that match TRBD2. V was pared by 8 bases and J by 0 bases, with 15 bases of the junction left unmatched. CDR1 and CDR2 from the germline V gene are MDHEN and SYDVKM. The CDR3 is 19 amino acids. CDR3 bases: TGTGCCAGCCTTCTCATGGGACTAGCGGGGGCCCGCAGCTCCTACGAGCAGTACTTC. Its protein is CASLLMGLAGARSSYEQYF.

V gene TRBV6-2 or TRBV6-3 combines with J gene TRBJ2-7; TRBD2 is a possible D gene (5 bases). V dropped 2 bases and J dropped 7 bases, with 6 bases sitting between them. The CDR3 spans 11 residues. Germline assignment: CDR1 MNHEY and CDR2 SVGEGT. In DNA form, the CDR3 reads TGTGCCAGCAGTTACCGGGAAGAGCAGTACTTC. Protein: CASSYREEQYF.

This rearrangement joins TRBV4-3 to TRBJ1-2; 11 nucleotides align to TRBD1. V was clipped by 3 bases and J by 3 bases; unmatched bases: 9. The length of the CDR3 is 17 residues. Per the germline V gene, CDR1 is LGHNA and CDR2 is YSLEER. The chain's CDR3 is CASSQLLGTGGDYGYTF. CDR3 coding DNA: TGCGCCAGCAGCCAGCTGCTCGGGACAGGGGGGGACTATGGCTACACCTTC.

This rearrangement joins TRBV19 to TRBJ1-1; D is possibly TRBD1 (6 bases). This CDR3 has 14 amino acids. From germline, CDR1 is LNHDA and CDR2 SQIVND (reference sequence). V shed 6 bases and J shed 2 bases, with 13 bases lying between them. CDR3 coding DNA: TGTGCCAGTAGAATAACGGGACAAAACACTGAAGCTTTCTTT. Encoded protein: CASRITGQNTEAFF.

As DNA, the CDR3 is TGTGCCAGCAGCCAGCGGACAGGGGACACTGAAGCTTTCTTT. Protein: CASSQRTGDTEAFF. The chain combines TRBV4-2 with TRBJ1-1; 9 nucleotides match TRBD1. CDR3 length equals 14 residues. Unmatched junction bases numbered 2, after V lost 3 bases and J lost 3 bases. Germline V gene data show CDR1 as LGHNA and CDR2 as YNFKEQ.

CDR3 DNA: TGTGCCAGCAGCCCACTTCTAGGATACAATGAGCAGTTCTTC. This gives the protein CASSPLLGYNEQFF. The V and J genes are TRBV7-9 and TRBJ2-1; D is unresolved. The CDR3 covers 14 residues. V lost 5 bases and J lost 4, with 12 bases in between. The germline V gene encodes CDR1 SEHNR and CDR2 FQNEAQ (reference sequence).

This CDR3 is CASSRDPTAINEQFF. The CDR3 DNA is TGTGCCAGCAGCCGCGACCCAACAGCTATCAATGAGCAGTTCTTC. The chain recombines TRBV6-6 with TRBJ2-1; D is uncertain. Germline CDR1 and CDR2: MNHNY and SVGAGI (reference sequence). This CDR3 contains 15 residues. The V and J ends lost 6 bases and 6 bases respectively, with 18 bases between them.

This chain uses TRBV3-1 (or the pseudogene TRBV3-2) with TRBJ2-7; 9 bases match TRBD2. The CDR3 length is 15 residues. V was pared by 2 bases and J by 5 bases, with 7 bases of the junction left unmatched. From germline, CDR1 is LGHDT and CDR2 YNNKEL (reference sequence). For the CDR3, the DNA is TGTGCCAGCAGCCAATATAGCGGGAGTGACAACGAGCAGTACTTC. This gives the protein CASSQYSGSDNEQYF.